This record concerns one T cell receptor beta chain sequence. Clones were sequenced by immunoSEQ multiplex PCR, and TCRdb holds only the in-frame ones, with some missing. Of hundreds of thousands of clones listed, just under 90% were seen once; the top ten hold roughly a tenth. This sample was included in a study of blood T cell repertoires in COVID-19. All recovered Cohort 3 donors got two negative PCRs, got clearance, or saw symptom resolution. CDR3 length: 15 residues. The V gene's germline CDR1 is MDHEN and CDR2 SYDVKM. V lost 6 bases to trimming and J lost 6 bases; unmatched junction nucleotides: 10.

The sample comprised PBMCs or T cells enriched from blood (not recorded which). This rearrangement joins TRBV28 to TRBJ2-2; the match to TRBD2 covers 7 bases. This TCR came from a woman between 25 and 40 years old who had recovered from COVID-19. CDR3 coding DNA: TGTGCCAGCAGCCCCCCGGGGGAGGGCTCCGGGGAGCTGTTTTTT. This sequence encodes CASSPPGEGSGELFF.